The 22 T cell receptor beta chains below were found in one sample sequenced in a study of Ad26.COV2.S vaccination and SARS-CoV-2 variants. Treatment meaning: around 19 received Ad26.COV2.S at low or high dose, single or two shots; about 5 received placebo; per-sample allocation not given. Material that was analyzed had been drawn on day 63 after the first vaccine or placebo injection. TCRdb keeps only in-frame clones here, not all; method: immunoSEQ multiplex PCR. The table lists approximately 480,000 clones, approximately 90% of them singletons. The sequenced sample was peripheral blood, obtained in a trial of Ad26.COV2.S vaccine versus placebo. The source is a person aged 18 to 65 who received the Ad26.COV2.S COVID-19 vaccine or a placebo.

This chain connects TRBV5-4 to TRBJ1-2; D unresolved. Germline CDR1 is SGHNT and CDR2 is YYREEE (reference sequence). V shed 4 bases and J shed 4 bases, with 17 bases lying between them. The CDR3 is 15 residues long. This CDR3 reads CASSLGITVSYGYTF. CDR3 DNA: TGTGCCAGCAGCCTCGGGATAACAGTCTCCTATGGCTACACCTTC.

The J gene is TRBJ1-1, the V gene TRBV11-2, with D hard to call. This CDR3 has 14 residues. Germline CDR1 SGHAT, CDR2 FQNNGV. Trimming stripped 5 bases from V and 0 bases from J, with 10 bases between. CDR3 nucleotide sequence: TGTGCCAGCAGCGAAGATGGGTTGAACACTGAAGCTTTCTTT. Amino acid sequence: CASSEDGLNTEAFF.

The chain is built from TRBV6-2 or TRBV6-3 and TRBJ2-1; TRBD1 or TRBD2 may be the D gene (5 bases each). CDR1 is MNHEY and CDR2 is SVGEGT in the germline V gene. CDR3 length: 17 amino acids. V lost 5 bases and J 2 bases, leaving 19 bases between the germline ends. Here the CDR3 DNA reads TGTGCCAGCAGTGCACCGGTTGGGGGAACCGCCTACAATGAGCAGTTCTTC. Amino acids: CASSAPVGGTAYNEQFF.

The chain links TRBV5-1 to TRBJ1-1; 7 nucleotides line up with TRBD1. V was clipped by 4 bases and J by 1 base; unmatched bases: 10. From germline, CDR1 is SGHRS and CDR2 YFSETQ. CDR3 size: 16 residues. CDR3 sequence: CASSLGQVLTNTEAFF. In nucleotides, the CDR3 is TGCGCCAGCAGCCTTGGACAGGTCTTAACGAACACTGAAGCTTTCTTT.

The chain uses TRBV28 and TRBJ1-5; possible D gene TRBD1, 5 bases. The CDR3 has 15 residues. Trimming stripped 7 bases from V and 2 bases from J, with 15 bases between. Germline V gene lookup returns CDR1 MDHEN and CDR2 SYDVKM. The CDR3 spells CASTRGGAGNQPQHF. As DNA, the CDR3 is TGTGCCAGCACCAGAGGAGGGGCGGGCAATCAGCCCCAGCATTTT.

This clone was counted at least ten times. The V and J genes are TRBV28 and TRBJ2-1; D call uncertain. V dropped 5 bases and J dropped 12 bases, with 20 bases sitting between them. Germline CDR1 and CDR2: MDHEN and SYDVKM. The CDR3 has 14 amino acids. The CDR3 region is CASSTDSGLQAQFF. CDR3 nucleotide sequence: TGTGCCAGCAGTACCGACTCGGGCCTTCAGGCGCAGTTCTTC.

In this sample, this clone turned up once. The gene calls are TRBV6-5 and TRBJ1-1; TRBD1 matches at 7 bases. This CDR3 region has 15 residues. The germline V gene has CDR1 MNHEY and CDR2 SVGAGI. With V trimmed by 6 bases and J by 0 bases, 7 bases remained unmatched. CDR3 sequence reads: CASSKDRRLNTEAFF. DNA for the CDR3: TGTGCCAGCAGCAAGGACAGGCGACTGAACACTGAAGCTTTCTTT.

J is TRBJ2-2 and V is TRBV28; 7 nucleotides align to TRBD1. Germline CDR1 MDHEN, CDR2 SYDVKM. Trimming took 8 bases from V and 1 from J; bases not matched to a gene: 7. CDR3 length equals 15 residues. In DNA form, the CDR3 reads TGTGCCAGCTCGGAGCGGACAGGGAACACCGGGGAGCTGTTTTTT. It translates to CASSERTGNTGELFF.

V is TRBV7-9 and J is TRBJ1-3, with 9 bases fitting TRBD1. Germline values: CDR1 SEHNR, CDR2 FQNEAQ (reference sequence). The V gene end was trimmed by 4 bases and the J gene end by 4 bases; junction bases not matched to a gene: 11. The length of the CDR3 is 17 residues. The CDR3 DNA reads TGTGCCAGCAGCTGGGGAACAGGGGGCCAGGACGGAAACACCATATATTTT. Protein product: CASSWGTGGQDGNTIYF.

The V and J genes are TRBV5-6 and TRBJ1-1; TRBD1 might be the D (5 bases). V lost 6 bases and J 8 bases, leaving 17 bases between the germline ends. Germline V gene sequence: CDR1 SGHDT, CDR2 YYEEEE. CDR3 size: 13 residues. CDR3 in DNA: TGTGCCAGCACCCCGGGAGGGTGGGGGGAAGCTTTCTTT. Amino acid sequence: CASTPGGWGEAFF.

Note on this clone: The same CDR3 is also encoded by other DNA sequences in this sample. CDR3 coding DNA: TGTGCCAGCAATGAGGGCAATCAGCCCCAGCATTTT. It codes for CASNEGNQPQHF. This sequence joins TRBV2 and TRBJ1-5; D ambiguous. The CDR3 has 12 residues. V was trimmed by 7 bases and J by 2 bases, leaving 6 bases between them. Germline V lookup: CDR1 SNHLY, CDR2 FYNNEI.

The gene calls are TRBV25-1 and TRBJ1-1; 10 nucleotides align to TRBD1. Germline CDR1 is MGHDK and CDR2 is SYGVNS. This CDR3 is built from 18 residues. With V trimmed by 1 base and J by 0 bases, 8 bases remained unmatched. This CDR3 is CASSEWRGTGALNTEAFF. The CDR3 bases are TGTGCCAGCAGTGAATGGAGAGGGACAGGGGCCCTGAACACTGAAGCTTTCTTT.

The chain has TRBV7-6 and TRBJ1-4; tentatively, D is TRBD1 (5 bases). This CDR3 has 16 amino acids. Germline values: CDR1 SGHVS, CDR2 FNYEAQ. V lost 5 bases, J lost 0 bases, and 13 bases lay in between. The CDR3 loop reads CASSPRVGATNEKLFF. The CDR3, as DNA: TGTGCCAGCAGCCCAAGGGTGGGGGCAACTAATGAAAAACTGTTTTTT.

The chain has TRBV11-3 and TRBJ2-2; D ambiguous. The CDR3 runs 13 residues. V was pared by 5 bases and J by 3 bases, with 7 bases between. The V gene's germline CDR1 is SGHNT and CDR2 YENEEA. This CDR3 is CASSHYYTGELFF. The CDR3 nucleotides are TGTGCCAGCAGCCACTATTACACCGGGGAGCTGTTTTTT.

This clone was detected once. This chain joins TRBV29-1 and TRBJ2-3; 12 bases agree with TRBD2. V lost 4 bases, J lost 4 bases, and 6 bases stayed unmatched. Germline loops: CDR1 SQVTM, CDR2 ANQGSEA. CDR3 length: 15 amino acids. CDR3 amino acids: CSVGRLAGAADTQYF. Here the CDR3 DNA reads TGCAGCGTTGGGAGACTAGCGGGAGCGGCAGATACGCAGTATTTT.

The rearrangement links TRBV6-2 or TRBV6-3 to TRBJ2-5, with TRBD2 matching over 9 bases. Germline-derived CDR1 and CDR2 are MNHEY and SVGEGT. With 2 bases clipped from V and 10 bases from J, the junction kept 11 bases outside the gene matches. This CDR3 spans 15 amino acids. CDR3 sequence: CASSYLGLARDGQYF. The DNA for the CDR3 is TGTGCCAGCAGTTACCTAGGACTAGCGCGGGATGGCCAGTACTTC.

The chain couples TRBV3-1 (or the pseudogene TRBV3-2) to TRBJ2-5; 8 positions match TRBD1. CDR1 and CDR2 from the germline V gene are LGHDT and YNNKEL (reference sequence). The CDR3 extends over 14 amino acids. Unmatched junction bases numbered 6, after V lost 2 bases and J lost 7 bases. This CDR3 is CASSQRLQGGTQYF. As DNA, the CDR3 is TGTGCCAGCAGCCAACGGTTACAGGGGGGGACCCAGTACTTC.

The gene calls are TRBV19 and TRBJ2-1, with D hard to call. The CDR3 is made up of 13 amino acids. Trimming took 3 bases from V and 10 from J, leaving 13 bases between them. Germline V gene sequence: CDR1 LNHDA, CDR2 SQIVND (reference sequence). The CDR3 region is CASSIRPGWEQFF. For the CDR3, the DNA is TGTGCCAGTAGTATCCGCCCGGGCTGGGAGCAGTTCTTC.

This rearrangement joins TRBV19 to TRBJ2-5; 7 positions agree with TRBD2. J gave up 5 bases and V 9 bases, and 3 bases lay outside the gene matches. Per the germline V gene, CDR1 is LNHDA and CDR2 is SQIVND (reference sequence). This CDR3 is 11 amino acids long. In DNA, the CDR3 is TGTGCCAGCGGGAGGTTGGAGACCCAGTACTTC. It codes for CASGRLETQYF. Complete variable domain (other parts from reference TRBV19 and TRBJ2-5): DGGITQSPKYLFRKEGQNVTLSCEQNLNHDAMYWYRQDPGQGLRLIYYSQIVNDFQKGDIAEGYSVSREKKESFPLTVTSAQKNPTAFYLCASGRLETQYFGPGTRLLVL.

This sequence joins TRBV28 and TRBJ2-3, with D maybe TRBD2 (6 bases). This CDR3 is 12 amino acids long. The germline V and J ends were trimmed by 5 bases and 6 bases, with 9 bases remaining between them. Germline V CDR1 and CDR2: MDHEN, SYDVKM. The CDR3 sequence is CASSPRGDTQYF. CDR3 DNA: TGTGCCAGCAGTCCTCGGGGGGATACGCAGTATTTT.

This chain joins TRBV28 and TRBJ2-1; no clear D. Germline CDR1 reads MDHEN; CDR2 reads SYDVKM. The CDR3 extends over 11 amino acids. With 7 bases removed from V and 12 bases from J, the gap between germline ends came to 13 bases. The chain's CDR3 is CASTLGFGQFF. CDR3 nucleotide sequence: TGTGCCAGCACCCTAGGCTTTGGGCAGTTCTTC.

Only a few counts were recorded for this clone. This chain connects TRBV12-3 or TRBV12-4 to TRBJ2-7; 9 nucleotides line up with TRBD2. The CDR3 runs 13 residues. V trimming: 9 bases; J trimming: 1 base; junction bases outside the gene matches: 4. The CDR3 is CASKTSGSYEQYF. CDR3 in DNA: TGTGCCAGTAAGACTAGCGGATCCTACGAGCAGTACTTC.